The sample holds a few counts of the clone carrying this T cell receptor (beta chain). Antigen: not known. The CDR3 has 15 residues. Per the germline V gene, CDR1 is SEHNR and CDR2 is FQNEAQ (reference sequence). J lost 6 bases, V lost 5 bases, and 8 bases had no gene match. TCRdb redid the calling of the RT-PCR reads with MiXCR, one entry per CDR3 protein. The sample yields 150,000 or so distinct CDR3 sequences, roughly 10% seen once. This sample was included in a study of response to subunit inactivated influenza vaccine. Whole-study results and caveats: Few new T cells, the authors suggested, are recruited by each seasonal influenza vaccination.

The clonotype originates from a man aged 45 to 75 who received an inactivated influenza vaccine. The starting material was CD8+ T cells sorted from PBMCs, obtained around 25 months after vaccination. V gene TRBV7-9 combines with J gene TRBJ2-2; 8 bases match TRBD1. The DNA of the CDR3 is TGTGCCAGCAGCGCGCAGGGGGCGCATGCCGGGGAGCTGTTTTTT. Its translation: CASSAQGAHAGELFF.